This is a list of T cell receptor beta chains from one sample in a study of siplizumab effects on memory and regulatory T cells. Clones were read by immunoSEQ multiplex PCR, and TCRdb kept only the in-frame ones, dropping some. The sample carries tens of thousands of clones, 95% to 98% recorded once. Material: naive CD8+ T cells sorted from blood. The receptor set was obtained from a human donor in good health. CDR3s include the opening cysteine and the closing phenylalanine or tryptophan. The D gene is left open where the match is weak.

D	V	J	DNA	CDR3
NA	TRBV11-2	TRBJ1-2	TGTGCCAGCAGCTTCTCCCAGGGCCCAGACTATGGCTACACCTTC	CASSFSQGPDYGYTF
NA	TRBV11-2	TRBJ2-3	TGTGCCAGCAGCCTAAACAGGTTGGAGGGCCCTTACACAGATACGCAGTATTTT	CASSLNRLEGPYTDTQYF
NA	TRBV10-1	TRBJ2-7	TGCGCCAGCAGTGAGTCCGGACAACTCTACGAGCAGTACTTC	CASSESGQLYEQYF
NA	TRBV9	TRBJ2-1	TGTGCCAGCAGCCCCTCGGGACTTGACAATGAGCAGTTCTTC	CASSPSGLDNEQFF
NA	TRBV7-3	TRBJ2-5	TGTGCCAGCAGCTTTCCCGAGGAAGAGACCCAGTACTTC	CASSFPEEETQYF
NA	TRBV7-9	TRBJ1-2	TGTGCCAGCAGCTCATACTATGGCTACACCTTC	CASSSYYGYTF
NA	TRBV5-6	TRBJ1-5	TGTGCCAGCAGCGATGGGTTCAGTCAGCCCCAGCATTTT	CASSDGFSQPQHF
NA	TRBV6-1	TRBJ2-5	TGTGCCAGCAGTGAAGTAGATACAGTCGGGGAGACCCAGTACTTC	CASSEVDTVGETQYF
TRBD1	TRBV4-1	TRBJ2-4	TGCGCCAGCAGCCAAGGGCCTGCCGGGACAGGGGTCCTAGCCAAAAACATTCAGTACTTC	CASSQGPAGTGVLAKNIQYF
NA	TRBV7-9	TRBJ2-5	TGTGCCAGCAGCCTCAACAGGGTCGAGACCCAGTACTTC	CASSLNRVETQYF
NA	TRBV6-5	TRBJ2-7	TGTGCCAGCAGTTACTCCAGAAATTACGAGCAGTACTTC	CASSYSRNYEQYF
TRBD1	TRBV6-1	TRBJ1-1	TGTGCCAGCAAAGAGCCGGGACAGGGAAGAGCTTTCTTT	CASKEPGQGRAFF
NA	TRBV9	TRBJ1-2	TGTGCCAGCAGCCCCAGCGGGATCGCTAGGGGCTACACCTTC	CASSPSGIARGYTF
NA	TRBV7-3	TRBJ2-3	TGTGCCAGCAGCTTAACGTTAAGGGCCGCAGATACGCAGTATTTT	CASSLTLRAADTQYF
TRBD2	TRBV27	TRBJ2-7	TGTGCCAGCAGTGTAGGGACTAGCGGGATTTACGAGCAGTACTTC	CASSVGTSGIYEQYF
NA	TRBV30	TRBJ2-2	TGTGCCTGGAGGGCAGACACCGGGGAGCTGTTTTTT	CAWRADTGELFF
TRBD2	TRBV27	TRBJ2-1	TGTGCCAGCAGCCTCGGACTAGCGGGAGTCGATGAGCAGTTCTTC	CASSLGLAGVDEQFF
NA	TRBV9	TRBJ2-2	TGTGCCAGCAGCGTAGCTTCCGGCGGGGAGCTGTTTTTT	CASSVASGGELFF